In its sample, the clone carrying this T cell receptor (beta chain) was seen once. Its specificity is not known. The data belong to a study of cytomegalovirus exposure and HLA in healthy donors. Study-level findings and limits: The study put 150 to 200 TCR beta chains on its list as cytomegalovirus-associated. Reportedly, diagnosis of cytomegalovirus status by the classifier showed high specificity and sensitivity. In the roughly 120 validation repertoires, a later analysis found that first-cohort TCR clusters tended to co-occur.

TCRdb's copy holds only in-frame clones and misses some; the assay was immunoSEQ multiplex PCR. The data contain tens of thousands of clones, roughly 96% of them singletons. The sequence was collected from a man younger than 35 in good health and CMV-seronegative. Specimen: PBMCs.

For the CDR3, the DNA is TGTGCCACCAGCCCCGGACAGGGAAACGAGCAGTACTTC. Translating it yields CATSPGQGNEQYF. The V and J genes are TRBV15 and TRBJ2-7; 8 nucleotides match TRBD1. The CDR3 spans 13 residues. The trim removed 5 bases at V and 5 bases at J, leaving 5 bases unmatched. The V gene's germline CDR1 is LNHNV and CDR2 YYDKDF (reference sequence). The variable domain in full, completed from reference TRBV15 and TRBJ2-7, reads DAMVIQNPRYQVTQFGKPVTLSCSQTLNHNVMYWYQQKSSQAPKLLFHYYDKDFNNEADTPDNFQSRRPNTSFCFLDIRSPGLGDTAMYLCATSPGQGNEQYFGPGTRLTVT.